A single T cell receptor beta chain is shown here with its context. These data come from a study of blood T cell repertoires in COVID-19. Enrolled through a virtual design, the participants were between roughly 18 and 100 years of age and came from 24 US areas. Allocation to cohorts depended on clinical history reported by the participants. Recovered participants had two consecutive negative NP/OP PCR tests, healthcare professional clearance, or symptom resolution. Per the original data handling: The authors estimated nucleated cell counts from reference gene primer amplification. Using immunoSEQ multiplex PCR, the repertoire was profiled, and TCRdb retains in-frame clones only, with some absent. The V and J calls and clone size were taken over from that table, and D and trimming were inferred from the DNA. The repertoire holds under 300,000 clones, 65% to 85% seen once, with 3.4% in the top ten.

The CDR3 extends over 14 amino acids. Per germline, CDR1 SNHLY and CDR2 FYNNEI. The specimen sequenced was PBMCs or T cells enriched from blood (not recorded which). The chain uses TRBV2 and TRBJ2-3; the D is unclear. This TCR came from a man aged 45-60 years who had recovered from COVID-19. CDR3 nucleotide sequence: TGTGCGATGAGTCGTGTCACTAGCACAGATACGCAGTATTTT. Residues: CAMSRVTSTDTQYF.